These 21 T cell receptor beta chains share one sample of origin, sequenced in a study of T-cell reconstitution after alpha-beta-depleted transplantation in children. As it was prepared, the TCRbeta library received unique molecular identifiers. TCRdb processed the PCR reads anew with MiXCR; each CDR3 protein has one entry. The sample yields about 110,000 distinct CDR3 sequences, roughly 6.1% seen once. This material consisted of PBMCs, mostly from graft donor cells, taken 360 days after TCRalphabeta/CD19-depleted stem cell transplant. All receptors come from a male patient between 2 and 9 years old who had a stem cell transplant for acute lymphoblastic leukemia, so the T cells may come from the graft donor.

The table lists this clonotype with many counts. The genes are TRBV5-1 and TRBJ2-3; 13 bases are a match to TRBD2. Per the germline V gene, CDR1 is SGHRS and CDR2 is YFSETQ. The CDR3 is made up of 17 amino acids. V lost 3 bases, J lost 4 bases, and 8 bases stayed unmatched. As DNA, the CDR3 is TGCGCCAGCAGCTCACTAGCGGGGGGGCTGGTCGCAGATACGCAGTATTTT. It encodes CASSSLAGGLVADTQYF.

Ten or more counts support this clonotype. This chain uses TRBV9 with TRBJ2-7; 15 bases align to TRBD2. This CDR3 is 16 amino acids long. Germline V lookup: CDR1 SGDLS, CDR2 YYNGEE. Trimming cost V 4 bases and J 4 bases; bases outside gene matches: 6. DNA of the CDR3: TGTGCCAGCAGCCCAGGACTAGCGGGAGGGCGGTACGAGCAGTACTTC. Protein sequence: CASSPGLAGGRYEQYF.

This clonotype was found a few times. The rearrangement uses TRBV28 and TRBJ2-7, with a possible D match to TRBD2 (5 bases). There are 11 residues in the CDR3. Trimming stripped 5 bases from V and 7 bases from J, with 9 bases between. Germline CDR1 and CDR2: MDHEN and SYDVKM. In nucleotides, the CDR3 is TGTGCCAGCAGTCCCCCGGGGGAGCAGTACTTC. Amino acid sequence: CASSPPGEQYF.

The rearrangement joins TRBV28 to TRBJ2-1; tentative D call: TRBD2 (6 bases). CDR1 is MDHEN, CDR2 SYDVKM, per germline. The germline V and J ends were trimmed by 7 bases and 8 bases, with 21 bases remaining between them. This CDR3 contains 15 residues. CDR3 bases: TGTGCCAGCATAACGAGCGGGCGCCACCTCTATGAGCAGTTCTTC. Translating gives CASITSGRHLYEQFF.

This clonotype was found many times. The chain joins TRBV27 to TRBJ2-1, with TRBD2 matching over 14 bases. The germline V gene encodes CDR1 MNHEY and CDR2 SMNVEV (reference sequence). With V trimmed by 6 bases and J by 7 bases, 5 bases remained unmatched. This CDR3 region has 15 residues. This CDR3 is CASSAGTSGRNEQFF. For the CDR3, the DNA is TGTGCCAGCAGCGCTGGGACTAGCGGGAGAAATGAGCAGTTCTTC.

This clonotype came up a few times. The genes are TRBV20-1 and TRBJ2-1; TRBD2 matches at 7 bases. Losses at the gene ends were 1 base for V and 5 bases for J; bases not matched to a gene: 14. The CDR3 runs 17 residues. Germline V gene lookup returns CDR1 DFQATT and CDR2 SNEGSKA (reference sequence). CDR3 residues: CSARVYGRWFGDNEQFF. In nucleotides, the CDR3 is TGCAGTGCTAGAGTTTACGGGAGGTGGTTTGGGGACAATGAGCAGTTCTTC.

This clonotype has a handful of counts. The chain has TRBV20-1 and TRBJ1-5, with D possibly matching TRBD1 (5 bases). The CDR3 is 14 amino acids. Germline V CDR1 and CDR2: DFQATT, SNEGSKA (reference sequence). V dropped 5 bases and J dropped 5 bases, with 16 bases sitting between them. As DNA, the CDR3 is TGCAGTGCTGAGACCCCGCGAGGGGATCAGCCCCAGCATTTT. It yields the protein CSAETPRGDQPQHF.

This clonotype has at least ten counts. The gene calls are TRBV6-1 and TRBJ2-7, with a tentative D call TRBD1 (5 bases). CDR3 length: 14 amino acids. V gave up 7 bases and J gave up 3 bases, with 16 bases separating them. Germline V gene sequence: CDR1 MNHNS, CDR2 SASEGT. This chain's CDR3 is CASTDRTRDYEQYF. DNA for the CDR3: TGTGCCAGCACTGATCGGACAAGGGACTACGAGCAGTACTTC.

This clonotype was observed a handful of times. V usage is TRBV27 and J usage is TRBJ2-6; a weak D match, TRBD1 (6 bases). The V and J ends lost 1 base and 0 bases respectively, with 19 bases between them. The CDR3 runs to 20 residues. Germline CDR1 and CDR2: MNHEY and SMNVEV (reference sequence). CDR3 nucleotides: TGTGCCAGCAGTTTATGGTCAAGGGGACATCCTAGCTCTGGGGCCAACGTCCTGACTTTC. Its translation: CASSLWSRGHPSSGANVLTF. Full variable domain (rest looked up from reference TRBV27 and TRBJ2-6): EAQVTQNPRYLITVTGKKLTVTCSQNMNHEYMSWYRQDPGLGLRQIYYSMNVEVTDKGDVPEGYKVSRKEKRNFPLILESPSPNQTSLYFCASSLWSRGHPSSGANVLTFGAGSRLTVL.

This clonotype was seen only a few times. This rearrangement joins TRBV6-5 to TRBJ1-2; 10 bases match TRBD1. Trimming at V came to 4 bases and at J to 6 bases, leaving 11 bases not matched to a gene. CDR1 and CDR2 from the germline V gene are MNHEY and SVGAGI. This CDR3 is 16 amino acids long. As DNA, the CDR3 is TGTGCCAGCAGTTTGCTATGGGGACAGGGGTACGATGGCTACACCTTC. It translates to CASSLLWGQGYDGYTF.

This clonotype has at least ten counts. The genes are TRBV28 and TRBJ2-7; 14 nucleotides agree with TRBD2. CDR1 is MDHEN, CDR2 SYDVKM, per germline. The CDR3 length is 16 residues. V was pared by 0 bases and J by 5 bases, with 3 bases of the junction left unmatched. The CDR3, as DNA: TGTGCCAGCAGTTTATGGACTAGCGGGGGGGCCGACGAGCAGTACTTC. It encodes CASSLWTSGGADEQYF.

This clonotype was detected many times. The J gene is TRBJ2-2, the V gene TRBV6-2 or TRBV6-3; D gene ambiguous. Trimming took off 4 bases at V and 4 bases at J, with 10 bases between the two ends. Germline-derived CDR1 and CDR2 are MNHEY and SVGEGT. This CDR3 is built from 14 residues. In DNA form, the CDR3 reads TGTGCCAGCAGTTTCGGCACCGCCACCGGGGAGCTGTTTTTT. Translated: CASSFGTATGELFF.

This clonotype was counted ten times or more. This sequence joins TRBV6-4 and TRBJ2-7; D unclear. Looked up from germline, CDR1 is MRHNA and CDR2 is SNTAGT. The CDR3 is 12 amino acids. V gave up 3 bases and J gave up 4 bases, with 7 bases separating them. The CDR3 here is CASSEELYEQYF. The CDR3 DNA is TGTGCCAGCAGTGAAGAGTTGTACGAGCAGTACTTC.

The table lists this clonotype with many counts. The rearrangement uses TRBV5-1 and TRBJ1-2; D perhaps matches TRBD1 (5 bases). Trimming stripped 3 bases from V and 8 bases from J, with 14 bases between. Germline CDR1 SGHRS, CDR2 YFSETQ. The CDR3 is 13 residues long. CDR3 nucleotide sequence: TGCGCCAGCAGCTCACCCGGGGCGAAAGGCTACACCTTC. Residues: CASSSPGAKGYTF. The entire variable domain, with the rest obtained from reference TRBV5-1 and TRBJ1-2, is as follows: KAGVTQTPRYLIKTRGQQVTLSCSPISGHRSVSWYQQTPGQGLQFLFEYFSETQRNKGNFPGRFSGRQFSNSRSEMNVSTLELGDSALYLCASSSPGAKGYTFGSGTRLTVV.

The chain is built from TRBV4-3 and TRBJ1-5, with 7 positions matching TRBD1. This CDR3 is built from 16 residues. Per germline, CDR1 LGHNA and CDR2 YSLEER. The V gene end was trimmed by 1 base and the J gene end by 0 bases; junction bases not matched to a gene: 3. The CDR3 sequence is CASSQGTGYSNQPQHF. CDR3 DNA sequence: TGCGCCAGCAGCCAAGGGACAGGCTATAGCAATCAGCCCCAGCATTTT.

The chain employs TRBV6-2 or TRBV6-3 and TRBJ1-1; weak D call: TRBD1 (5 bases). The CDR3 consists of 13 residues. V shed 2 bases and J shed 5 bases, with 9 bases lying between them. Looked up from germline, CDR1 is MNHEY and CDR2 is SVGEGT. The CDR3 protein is CASSYGGRTEAFF. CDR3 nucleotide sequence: TGTGCCAGCAGTTACGGGGGACGTACTGAAGCTTTCTTT.

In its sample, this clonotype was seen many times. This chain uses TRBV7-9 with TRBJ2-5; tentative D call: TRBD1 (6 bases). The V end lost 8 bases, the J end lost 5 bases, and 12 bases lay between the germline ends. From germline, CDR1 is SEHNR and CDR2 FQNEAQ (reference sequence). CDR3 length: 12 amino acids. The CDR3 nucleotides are TGTGCCAGCGGCAGGGGTGTGGAGACCCAGTACTTC. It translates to CASGRGVETQYF.

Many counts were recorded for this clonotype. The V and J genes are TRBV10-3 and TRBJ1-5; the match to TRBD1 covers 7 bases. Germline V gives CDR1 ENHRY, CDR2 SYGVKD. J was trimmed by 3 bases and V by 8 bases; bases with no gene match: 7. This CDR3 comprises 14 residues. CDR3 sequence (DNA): TGTGCCATCGGGGCAGGGGGGAACAATCAGCCCCAGCATTTT. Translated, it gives CAIGAGGNNQPQHF.

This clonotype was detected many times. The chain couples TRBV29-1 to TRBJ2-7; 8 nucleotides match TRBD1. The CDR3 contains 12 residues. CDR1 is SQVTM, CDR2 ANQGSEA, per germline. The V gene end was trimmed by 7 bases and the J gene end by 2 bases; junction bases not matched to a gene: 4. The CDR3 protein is CSATGEPYEQYF. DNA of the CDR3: TGCAGCGCGACAGGGGAACCCTACGAGCAGTACTTC.

Here the CDR3 reads CSARSDGPNYGYTF. CDR3 DNA: TGCAGTGCTAGATCAGACGGTCCTAACTATGGCTACACCTTC. V usage is TRBV20-1 and J usage is TRBJ1-2, with D hard to call. V was clipped by 2 bases and J by 0 bases, with 10 bases between them. Germline CDR1 reads DFQATT; CDR2 reads SNEGSKA (reference sequence). CDR3 length equals 14 residues.

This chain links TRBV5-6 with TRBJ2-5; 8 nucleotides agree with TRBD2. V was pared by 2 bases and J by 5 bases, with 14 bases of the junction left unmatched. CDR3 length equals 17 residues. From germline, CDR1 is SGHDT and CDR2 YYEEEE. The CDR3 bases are TGTGCCAGCAGCTTCTCGATGCGGGGGGCTCCGAAGGAGACCCAGTACTTC. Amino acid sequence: CASSFSMRGAPKETQYF.